The clone carrying this T cell receptor (beta chain) was counted ten times or more. Original methodology: Researchers report that nucleated cell counts were estimated from reference gene primer amplification. Assay: immunoSEQ multiplex PCR; the TCRdb copy retains only in-frame clones and omits some. That table is the source of V, J and clone size, and D and trimming were worked out from the DNA. The sample holds over 150,000 clones; around 87% are singletons and the top ten take less than 3%. These data originate in a study of blood T cell repertoires in COVID-19. Overall study context: Spain, Italy and the United States supplied samples that represented acute and convalescent COVID-19. From T cells, B-cell-depleted T cells, or PBMCs came the material, which was cDNA or gDNA.

Looked up from germline, CDR1 is MGHRA and CDR2 is YSYEKL. The junction had 7 bases not matched to a gene; V was cut back by 1 base and J by 4 bases. The CDR3 loop spans 17 amino acids. The sample was peripheral blood. The rearrangement uses TRBV4-1 and TRBJ2-5, with TRBD2 matching over 12 bases. The clonotype was recovered from a middle-aged man with active or convalescent COVID-19. CDR3 in DNA: TGCGCCAGCAGCCAAGCCCTAGCGGGGGGGCCGGGAGAGACCCAGTACTTC. This translates into CASSQALAGGPGETQYF.